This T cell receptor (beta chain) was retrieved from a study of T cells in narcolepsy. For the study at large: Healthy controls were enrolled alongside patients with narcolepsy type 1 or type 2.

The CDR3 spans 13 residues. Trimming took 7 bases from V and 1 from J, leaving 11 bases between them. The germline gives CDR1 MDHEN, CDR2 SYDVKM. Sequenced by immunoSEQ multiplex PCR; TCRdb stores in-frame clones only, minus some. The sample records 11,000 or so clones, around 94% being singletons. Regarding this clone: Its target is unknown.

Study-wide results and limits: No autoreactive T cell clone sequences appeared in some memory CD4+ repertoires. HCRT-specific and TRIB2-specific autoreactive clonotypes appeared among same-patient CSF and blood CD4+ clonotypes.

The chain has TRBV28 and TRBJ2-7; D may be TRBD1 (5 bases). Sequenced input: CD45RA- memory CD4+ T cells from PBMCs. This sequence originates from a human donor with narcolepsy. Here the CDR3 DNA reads TGTGCCAGCAACATCGACAGTTCCTACGAGCAGTACTTC. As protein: CASNIDSSYEQYF.